Following are 16 T cell receptor beta chains from one sample sequenced in a study of response to subunit inactivated influenza vaccine. TCRdb reprocessed the RT-PCR reads via MiXCR and lists one record per CDR3 protein. This sample has 400,000 to 550,000 distinct CDR3 sequences, with roughly 27% found just once. The specimen was CD4+ T cells sorted from PBMCs, collected 4 to 6 days after vaccination. The source is a man aged 45-65 years who received an inactivated influenza vaccine.

This clonotype has only a few counts. The rearrangement links TRBV14 to TRBJ2-7, with 7 bases fitting TRBD1. Germline trimming cut 2 bases from V and 6 bases from J; bases unmatched to any gene: 4. The CDR3 covers 13 residues. Germline CDR1 SGHDN, CDR2 FVKESK. CDR3 sequence: CASSQFPGGEQYF. The DNA of the CDR3 is TGTGCCAGCAGCCAATTCCCAGGGGGCGAGCAGTACTTC.

The CDR3 is CASSRRRGGELFF. The DNA of the CDR3 is TGTGCCAGCAGCCGCAGACGTGGGGGGGAGCTGTTTTTT. The chain employs TRBV14 and TRBJ2-2; D gene uncertain. The V end was cut by 4 bases, the J end by 8 bases, with 11 bases between. This CDR3 is built from 13 residues. Germline loops: CDR1 SGHDN, CDR2 FVKESK.

This clonotype was found many times. This sequence joins TRBV7-9 and TRBJ1-1, with D tentatively TRBD1 (6 bases). V was shortened by 1 base and J by 7 bases, with 13 bases between the two germline ends. Germline V lookup: CDR1 SEHNR, CDR2 FQNEAQ (reference sequence). The CDR3 covers 14 residues. CDR3: CASSLETGHVEAFF. Here the CDR3 DNA reads TGTGCCAGCAGCTTAGAGACAGGACATGTTGAAGCTTTCTTT.

The rearrangement joins TRBV24-1 to TRBJ2-3; D remains unclear. Trimming pared 4 bases from V and 6 bases from J, leaving 13 bases between. CDR3 size: 14 residues. Germline CDR1 KGHDR, CDR2 SFDVKD. CDR3 nucleotide sequence: TGTGCCACCAGTGACTCCGGGCGTCGGGATACGCAGTATTTT. As protein: CATSDSGRRDTQYF.

This clonotype was observed a handful of times. V is TRBV27 and J is TRBJ2-7; 11 bases align to TRBD2. The CDR3 is 20 residues long. Unmatched junction bases numbered 16, after V lost 3 bases and J lost 0 bases. The germline V gene has CDR1 MNHEY and CDR2 SMNVEV (reference sequence). DNA for the CDR3: TGTGCCAGCAGTTTGCGGCCCTCATCCGGGACTAGCGGCCGCTCCTACGAGCAGTACTTC. Translation gives CASSLRPSSGTSGRSYEQYF.

This chain connects TRBV4-3 to TRBJ2-5, with TRBD1 matching over 10 bases. Germline V gives CDR1 LGHNA, CDR2 YSLEER. The CDR3 totals 16 residues. V gave up 4 bases and J gave up 5 bases; unmatched junction bases: 10. The CDR3 region is CASSRAATGGRETQYF. The CDR3 coding sequence is TGCGCCAGCAGCCGCGCTGCGACAGGGGGCCGTGAGACCCAGTACTTC.

This clonotype showed up just a few times. This sequence joins TRBV7-2 and TRBJ2-7; no firm D call. This CDR3 has 13 amino acids. Germline loops: CDR1 SGHTA, CDR2 FQGNSA. V dropped 5 bases and J dropped 3 bases, with 11 bases sitting between them. CDR3 bases: TGTGCCAGCAGCCATAGACAAGGCTACGAGCAGTACTTC. It translates to CASSHRQGYEQYF.

This clonotype turned up a few times. V is TRBV29-1 and J is TRBJ1-1, with TRBD1 as a possible D gene (5 bases). V lost 6 bases, J lost 0 bases, and 11 bases lay in between. The CDR3 consists of 13 residues. CDR1 and CDR2 (germline): SQVTM, ANQGSEA. CDR3 coding DNA: TGCAGCGTGGGACGGAGGATGAACACTGAAGCTTTCTTT. It specifies CSVGRRMNTEAFF.

This chain connects TRBV3-1 to TRBJ1-1; 7 bases agree with TRBD1. J was trimmed by 1 base and V by 6 bases; bases with no gene match: 5. The germline CDR1 and CDR2 sequences are LGHDT and YNNKEL (reference sequence). The CDR3 length is 14 residues. The CDR3 here is CASRSPGGNTEAFF. CDR3 bases: TGTGCCAGCAGAAGCCCAGGGGGGAACACTGAAGCTTTCTTT. Supplemented by reference TRBV3-1 and TRBJ1-1, the full variable domain reads DTAVSQTPKYLVTQMGNDKSIKCEQNLGHDTMYWYKQDSKKFLKIMFSYNNKELIINETVPNRFSPKSPDKAHLNLHINSLELGDSAVYFCASRSPGGNTEAFFGQGTRLTVV.

V and J are TRBV7-2 and TRBJ2-5; D is ambiguous. In germline, CDR1 is SGHTA, CDR2 FQGNSA. Trimming took 1 base from V and 7 from J, leaving 10 bases between them. This CDR3 has 13 residues. CDR3 nucleotides: TGTGCCAGCAGCTTAGTGGCCTCGGGGACCCAGTACTTC. Encoded protein: CASSLVASGTQYF.

The chain recombines TRBV20-1 with TRBJ1-2; no firm D call. CDR1 is DFQATT and CDR2 is SNEGSKA in the germline V gene (reference sequence). This CDR3 region has 9 residues. V gave up 5 bases and J gave up 8 bases, with 6 bases separating them. DNA of the CDR3: TGCAGTGCTTGGGAAGGCTACACCTTC. This translates into CSAWEGYTF.

This chain joins TRBV6-2 or TRBV6-3 and TRBJ1-5; tentative D call: TRBD1 (5 bases). V shed 6 bases and J shed 0 bases, with 12 bases lying between them. Looked up from germline, CDR1 is MNHEY and CDR2 is SVGEGT. There are 15 residues in the CDR3. DNA of the CDR3: TGTGCCAGCAGACACGACAGCGTTAGCAATCAGCCCCAGCATTTT. It encodes CASRHDSVSNQPQHF.

The chain links TRBV20-1 to TRBJ1-1; weak D call: TRBD1 (6 bases). The CDR3 totals 14 residues. V shed 1 base and J shed 7 bases, with 16 bases lying between them. The V gene's germline CDR1 is DFQATT and CDR2 SNEGSKA (reference sequence). CDR3 residues: CSARGMIGGGEAFF. The CDR3, as DNA: TGCAGTGCTAGAGGAATGATAGGGGGGGGTGAAGCTTTCTTT.

This clonotype was seen repeatedly, ten times or more. The chain carries TRBV7-3 and TRBJ2-4; 8 nucleotides match TRBD1. Germline values: CDR1 SGHTA, CDR2 FQGTGA. The CDR3 contains 13 residues. J was trimmed by 10 bases and V by 5 bases; bases with no gene match: 7. CDR3 sequence: CASSPGGRGIQYF. The CDR3 DNA follows: TGTGCCAGCAGCCCAGGGGGCCGGGGAATTCAGTACTTC.

The chain has TRBV2 and TRBJ1-2, with D perhaps matching TRBD1 (6 bases). Between the trimmed V and J ends, which lost 8 bases and 3 bases, there was a span of 13 bases. The CDR3 is 13 residues long. Germline lookup yields CDR1 SNHLY and CDR2 FYNNEI. This CDR3 reads CASVRGLDYGYTF. The CDR3 DNA reads as TGTGCCAGCGTCAGGGGATTGGACTATGGCTACACCTTC.

This sequence joins TRBV5-5 and TRBJ2-2, with D tentatively TRBD1 (5 bases). The V gene's germline CDR1 is SGHKS and CDR2 YYEKEE (reference sequence). The CDR3 runs to 15 residues. Trimming removed 4 bases from V and 8 bases from J, with 18 bases in between. The CDR3 DNA reads TGTGCCAGCAGCCCGGACACCTCCGTGGGGGGGGAGCTGTTTTTT. Translation: CASSPDTSVGGELFF.